The rows below give T cell receptor beta chains drawn from one sample of a study of CD8 T cells in ankylosing spondylitis. TCRdb processed the 5' RACE reads anew with MiXCR; each CDR3 protein has one entry. Counted here are about 160,000 distinct CDR3 sequences, around 43% occurring once; the ten biggest clones make up roughly 15%. The specimen sequenced was synovial fluid, either unsorted or a sorted T cell fraction (not recorded which). The receptor set was obtained from a male donor with ankylosing spondylitis. Both conserved end residues are part of each CDR3. Fields, in order: V gene, clone size, J gene, D gene, CDR3 protein, CDR3 DNA. D genes are given only for firm matches. A row's size may be missing; if present it is once, few, many or a size class.

TRBV7-2	-	TRBJ1-1	-	CASSLVGAGYQAFF	TGTGCCAGCAGCTTAGTGGGGGCGGGGTACCAAGCTTTCTTT
TRBV18	-	TRBJ2-7	-	CASSPDSSYEQYF	TGTGCCAGCTCACCCGACAGCTCCTACGAGCAGTACTTC
TRBV7-8	many	TRBJ2-2	TRBD2	CASSPGLGGTGELFF	TGTGCCAGCAGCCCCGGACTAGGTGGCACCGGGGAGCTGTTTTTT
TRBV5-5	-	TRBJ2-2	-	CASRPDSSTGELFF	TGTGCCAGCAGACCGGACAGTTCCACCGGGGAGCTGTTTTTT
TRBV18	few	TRBJ2-1	TRBD2	CVTSPMTSGVNEQFF	TGTGTCACCTCACCTATGACTAGCGGGGTCAATGAGCAGTTCTTC
TRBV28	few	TRBJ2-7	-	CASSVIPYEQYF	TGTGCCAGCAGTGTTATTCCCTACGAGCAGTACTTC
TRBV20-1	-	TRBJ2-1	TRBD2	CSASGIPGLAGGPASHNEQFF	TGCAGTGCTAGTGGTATTCCGGGACTAGCGGGAGGGCCAGCCTCCCACAATGAGCAGTTCTTC
TRBV12-3/TRBV12-4	-	TRBJ2-7	TRBD2	CASSENPGLADTYEQYF	TGTGCCAGCAGTGAAAACCCGGGACTAGCGGATACCTACGAGCAGTACTTC
TRBV7-8	few	TRBJ1-1	-	CASSKDRGLNTEAFF	TGTGCCAGCAGCAAAGACCGGGGTTTGAACACTGAAGCTTTCTTT
TRBV30	-	TRBJ2-7	-	CAWTKGRGYEQYF	TGTGCCTGGACTAAAGGCCGGGGCTACGAGCAGTACTTC
TRBV29-1	few	TRBJ2-1	TRBD2	CSVEDGASGAYNEQFF	TGCAGCGTTGAAGATGGTGCGAGCGGGGCCTACAATGAGCAGTTCTTC
TRBV12-3/TRBV12-4	once	TRBJ1-5	-	CASSLTGGRNQPQHF	TGTGCCAGCAGTTTAACGGGCGGGCGCAATCAGCCCCAGCATTTT
TRBV6-6	-	TRBJ1-5	-	CASIQDRYQPQHF	TGTGCCAGCATCCAAGACCGGTATCAGCCCCAGCATTTT
TRBV4-1	-	TRBJ2-7	-	CASSHAGTFPYEQYF	TGCGCCAGCAGCCACGCCGGGACATTCCCCTACGAGCAGTACTTC
TRBV4-1	few	TRBJ2-2	-	CASSQSGTHGTGELFF	TGCGCCAGCAGCCAGTCCGGGACACATGGGACCGGGGAGCTGTTTTTT
TRBV4-3	-	TRBJ2-1	-	CASSQEGVGGGPYNEQFF	TGCGCCAGCAGCCAAGAGGGCGTAGGAGGGGGACCCTACAATGAGCAGTTCTTC
TRBV18	once	TRBJ1-1	TRBD1	CASSPRDRAAGTEAFF	TGTGCCAGCTCACCAAGGGACAGGGCAGCCGGGACTGAAGCTTTCTTT
TRBV11-3	few	TRBJ2-3	-	CDADTQYF	TGTGACGCAGATACGCAGTATTTT
TRBV24-1	few	TRBJ1-6	TRBD1	CATSEERQGSYNSPLHF	TGTGCCACCAGTGAAGAAAGACAGGGCTCCTATAATTCACCCCTCCACTTT
TRBV10-3	-	TRBJ1-1	-	CAISPGPDIGEAFF	TGTGCCATCAGCCCCGGGCCCGATATAGGTGAAGCTTTCTTT
TRBV21-1	-	TRBJ2-7	-	CASSKEFYVRDTQPSYEQYF	TGTGCCAGCAGCAAAGAATTTTATGTTCGGGACACGCAACCTTCCTACGAGCAGTACTTC
TRBV10-2	many	TRBJ2-7	TRBD2	CASSGRTSGGPLNYEQYF	TGCGCCAGCAGTGGGAGGACTAGCGGGGGCCCACTTAATTACGAGCAGTACTTC
TRBV6-2/TRBV6-3	-	TRBJ2-7	-	CASSYDGGSSYEQYF	TGTGCCAGCAGTTACGACGGGGGAAGCTCCTACGAGCAGTACTTC
TRBV6-1	-	TRBJ2-1	TRBD2	CASSPWTSGIRSYNEQFF	TGTGCCAGCAGTCCGTGGACTAGCGGGATTCGGTCCTACAATGAGCAGTTCTTC
TRBV7-2	once	TRBJ1-1	-	CASSISDRNTEAFF	TGTGCCAGCAGCATTAGCGACAGAAACACTGAAGCTTTCTTT
TRBV5-1	few	TRBJ1-1	-	CASSLKYSGVNTEAFF	TGCGCCAGCAGCTTGAAATATTCTGGGGTGAACACTGAAGCTTTCTTT
TRBV4-2	many	TRBJ2-2	TRBD2	CASSQDLDSGRVITGELFF	TGTGCCAGCAGCCAAGATCTTGATAGCGGGAGGGTTATAACCGGGGAGCTGTTTTTT